In this sample, the clone carrying this T cell receptor beta chain turned up many times. What it recognizes is unknown. These data originate in a study of identical twins. Each cDNA held unique molecular identifiers, and template switching gave it a universal primer site. TCRdb itself ran the 5' RACE reads through MiXCR, one entry per CDR3 protein. The table records a few hundred thousand distinct CDR3 sequences, about 10% of them present only once. Findings of the study overall: Memory repertoires showed no such pattern, whereas abundant cord blood beta clonotypes carried fewer insertions.

No donor was unhealthy or non-Caucasian. Material: memory T cells sorted from blood. This receptor was identified in a man aged 50 or older in good health.

In nucleotides, the CDR3 is TGTGCCAGTAGTATTGGGTACTGGGAGGTCGAAGCTTTCTTT. This encodes CASSIGYWEVEAFF. The chain couples TRBV19 to TRBJ1-1; D is undetermined. Germline V lookup: CDR1 LNHDA, CDR2 SQIVND (reference sequence). The CDR3 runs 14 residues. Trimming removed 3 bases from V and 8 bases from J, with 16 bases in between. Filled out from reference TRBV19 and TRBJ1-1, the complete variable domain reads DGGITQSPKYLFRKEGQNVTLSCEQNLNHDAMYWYRQDPGQGLRLIYYSQIVNDFQKGDIAEGYSVSREKKESFPLTVTSAQKNPTAFYLCASSIGYWEVEAFFGQGTRLTVV.